This T cell receptor beta chain was recorded in a study of OX40 agonist ivuxolimab in advanced cancers. Overall study context: Six ivuxolimab dose levels, 0.01 to 10 mg/kg, were given intravenously every 2 weeks. Study-level results: In the expanded peripheral T cells, antigen specificity was never determined. Fewer expanded clones were found on average in CD4+ than in CD8+ T cells. It was also the case that some nonresponders had low normalized T-cell clonal expansion.

In regard to this clone: Its antigen is currently unknown.

The V gene's germline CDR1 is MNHEY and CDR2 SMNVEV (reference sequence). V lost 8 bases and J lost 2, with 13 bases in between. This CDR3 has 14 amino acids. Clones were read by immunoSEQ multiplex PCR, and TCRdb kept only the in-frame ones, dropping some. Of around 20,000 clones in the sample, 90% are singletons; the top ten hold more than 40%. This sequence was found in an adult with an advanced solid tumor such as melanoma, head and neck, liver or kidney cancer. Source: CD4+ or CD8+ T cells sorted from blood, taken in a trial of the OX40 agonist ivuxolimab. This chain joins TRBV27 and TRBJ2-1, with D possibly matching TRBD1 (6 bases). The CDR3 DNA follows: TGTGCCAGCGGGGGCCAATTGACCTACAATGAGCAGTTCTTC. It specifies CASGGQLTYNEQFF.